One and the same sample provided the 25 T cell receptor beta chains below, sequenced in a study of lymphopenia after photon versus proton radiotherapy. The assay was immunoSEQ multiplex PCR, and TCRdb's table has in-frame clones only and misses some. The table records some 42,000 clones, approximately 83% of them present only once. Sample: peripheral blood, taken from a patient treated with proton-based radiotherapy. The origin of the receptors is a woman in her seventies with pancreatic cancer.

This chain uses TRBV19 with TRBJ2-1; tentative D call: TRBD1 (6 bases). The V and J ends lost 10 bases and 2 bases respectively, with 18 bases between them. The CDR3 is 15 residues long. CDR1 is LNHDA and CDR2 is SQIVND in the germline V gene (reference sequence). The DNA for the CDR3 is TGTGCCACCGGAATGGGTAGGGGGACCTACAATGAGCAGTTCTTC. Amino acid sequence: CATGMGRGTYNEQFF. The full variable domain, with the rest looked up from reference TRBV19 and TRBJ2-1, is DGGITQSPKYLFRKEGQNVTLSCEQNLNHDAMYWYRQDPGQGLRLIYYSQIVNDFQKGDIAEGYSVSREKKESFPLTVTSAQKNPTAFYLCATGMGRGTYNEQFFGPGTRLTVL.

The chain combines TRBV28 with TRBJ2-7; TRBD2 agrees at 13 bases. This CDR3 spans 19 amino acids. Germline CDR1 reads MDHEN; CDR2 reads SYDVKM. The V segment lost 5 bases and the J segment 0 bases; nucleotides outside the gene matches: 13. CDR3 sequence: CASSTPGLAGSESSYEQYF. As DNA, the CDR3 is TGTGCCAGCAGTACCCCGGGACTAGCGGGATCGGAAAGCTCCTACGAGCAGTACTTC.

The chain uses TRBV28 and TRBJ1-1, with D uncertain. The germline CDR1 and CDR2 sequences are MDHEN and SYDVKM. The CDR3 covers 12 residues. The germline V and J ends were trimmed by 2 bases and 10 bases, with 11 bases remaining between them. The CDR3 spells CASSLPVTGAFF. The CDR3 DNA reads as TGTGCCAGCAGTTTACCTGTAACGGGAGCTTTCTTT.

V and J are TRBV28 and TRBJ1-4, with 7 nucleotides matching TRBD1. Unmatched junction bases numbered 17, after V lost 4 bases and J lost 15 bases. This CDR3 is built from 15 residues. Germline loops: CDR1 MDHEN, CDR2 SYDVKM. The CDR3 nucleotides are TGTGCCAGCAGTTCCCAAGACAGGGTAGCGGTCTTGTTGTTTTTT. It yields the protein CASSSQDRVAVLLFF.

The V gene is TRBV27, the J gene TRBJ2-7; no clear D gene. CDR3 length: 13 residues. The V and J ends lost 1 base and 2 bases respectively, with 6 bases between them. Germline V lookup: CDR1 MNHEY, CDR2 SMNVEV (reference sequence). CDR3 protein: CASSLYTTYEQYF. In DNA form, the CDR3 reads TGTGCCAGCAGTTTATATACAACCTACGAGCAGTACTTC.

The chain employs TRBV18 and TRBJ2-7, with 11 bases aligning to TRBD1. CDR1 is KGHSH, CDR2 LQKENI, per germline. The J segment lost 6 bases and the V segment lost 5 bases, leaving 9 bases of the junction unmatched. The length of the CDR3 is 15 residues. Here the CDR3 DNA reads TGTGCCAGCTCATCGGGACAGGGGGTGGTGGGCGAGCAGTACTTC. It is translated as CASSSGQGVVGEQYF.

The genes are TRBV11-3 and TRBJ2-7; a possible D gene is TRBD2 (6 bases). This CDR3 is built from 13 residues. Trimming removed 5 bases at V and 6 bases at J, with 14 bases between. The germline gives CDR1 SGHNT, CDR2 YENEEA. The CDR3: CASSPRLGPEQYF. CDR3 coding DNA: TGTGCCAGCAGCCCCCGACTAGGGCCCGAGCAGTACTTC.

The rearrangement joins TRBV7-6 to TRBJ1-4; D possibly corresponds to TRBD1 (6 bases). The CDR3 length is 15 residues. Germline assignment: CDR1 SGHVS and CDR2 FNYEAQ. Between the trimmed V and J ends, which lost 0 bases and 5 bases, there was a span of 10 bases. The CDR3 here is CASSLAQGPNEKLFF. In DNA, the CDR3 is TGTGCCAGCAGCTTAGCACAGGGTCCCAATGAAAAACTGTTTTTT.

This chain links TRBV2 with TRBJ2-2; D is perhaps TRBD1 (6 bases). V dropped 2 bases and J dropped 4 bases, with 11 bases sitting between them. The germline V gene encodes CDR1 SNHLY and CDR2 FYNNEI. The length of the CDR3 is 15 residues. The CDR3 DNA is TGTGCCAGCAGTGAACAGGGGTCGGGCACCGGGGAGCTGTTTTTT. The encoded protein is CASSEQGSGTGELFF.

This chain joins TRBV2 and TRBJ2-3, with D perhaps matching TRBD2 (6 bases). Germline lookup yields CDR1 SNHLY and CDR2 FYNNEI. The CDR3 runs 16 residues. V lost 4 bases to trimming and J lost 6 bases, with 20 bases between them. This CDR3 reads CASSVRGRLGRDTQYF. The CDR3 DNA sequence: TGTGCCAGCAGTGTTCGAGGGAGGTTGGGAAGGGATACGCAGTATTTT. The whole variable domain, remainder taken from reference TRBV2 and TRBJ2-3, is EPEVTQTPSHQVTQMGQEVILRCVPISNHLYFYWYRQILGQKVEFLVSFYNNEISEKSEIFDDQFSVERPDGSNFTLKIRSTKLEDSAMYFCASSVRGRLGRDTQYFGPGTRLTVL.

V usage is TRBV6-5 and J usage is TRBJ1-2; 7 bases line up with TRBD1. The ends lost 6 bases at V and 4 bases at J; junction bases unmatched: 11. The CDR3 length is 15 residues. CDR1 and CDR2 (germline): MNHEY, SVGAGI. In nucleotides, the CDR3 is TGTGCCAGCAGCCCGCGGACAGGTCACTCCTATGGCTACACCTTC. The encoded protein is CASSPRTGHSYGYTF.

The genes are TRBV7-8 and TRBJ1-2; D gene unclear. Germline V gene sequence: CDR1 SGHVS, CDR2 FQNEAQ. CDR3 length equals 16 residues. The V end lost 5 bases, the J end lost 3 bases, and 19 bases lay between the germline ends. CDR3 amino acids: CASSTMGWGDDYGYTF. The CDR3 nucleotides are TGTGCCAGCAGCACAATGGGATGGGGAGACGACTATGGCTACACCTTC.

V and J are TRBV19 and TRBJ1-1; D gene ambiguous. The V gene's germline CDR1 is LNHDA and CDR2 SQIVND (reference sequence). The ends were cut back, 5 bases at V and 8 bases at J, with 15 bases in the middle. The CDR3 contains 13 residues. The CDR3 protein is CASSSSLFLEAFF. Written as DNA, the CDR3 is TGTGCCAGTAGTTCAAGTCTCTTCCTGGAAGCTTTCTTT.

This clone is judged large. The J gene is TRBJ2-7, the V gene TRBV27; no clear D gene. The CDR3 totals 9 residues. CDR1 and CDR2 (germline): MNHEY, SMNVEV (reference sequence). V shed 9 bases and J shed 2 bases, with 2 bases lying between them. The CDR3 spells CARTYEQYF. The CDR3 DNA follows: TGTGCCAGAACCTACGAGCAGTACTTC.

The rearrangement links TRBV27 to TRBJ2-1; maybe TRBD2 (6 bases). This CDR3 is 14 amino acids long. Germline V gene lookup returns CDR1 MNHEY and CDR2 SMNVEV (reference sequence). V dropped 2 bases and J dropped 9 bases, with 14 bases sitting between them. This chain's CDR3 is CASSLPGSYSEQFF. CDR3 nucleotides: TGTGCCAGCAGTTTACCCGGGAGTTATAGTGAGCAGTTCTTC.

Concerning this clone itself: Additional DNA sequences in this sample encode the identical CDR3. V gene TRBV18 combines with J gene TRBJ2-7, with D possibly matching TRBD2 (5 bases). Between the trimmed V and J ends, which lost 2 bases and 3 bases, there was a span of 5 bases. Germline V gene lookup returns CDR1 KGHSH and CDR2 LQKENI. CDR3 length equals 12 residues. The CDR3 DNA is TGTGCCAGCTCACCAGGGAGCTACGAGCAGTACTTC. Translation: CASSPGSYEQYF.

The V call is TRBV7-2, the J call TRBJ2-7; 9 positions agree with TRBD2. Germline V gene lookup returns CDR1 SGHTA and CDR2 FQGNSA. CDR3 length: 15 amino acids. Trimming at V came to 5 bases and at J to 2 bases, leaving 7 bases not matched to a gene. The CDR3 is CASSETSGSAYEQYF. CDR3 coding DNA: TGTGCCAGCAGCGAAACTAGCGGGTCCGCCTACGAGCAGTACTTC.

This clone was seen once. The chain couples TRBV30 to TRBJ1-2; tentatively, D is TRBD1 (6 bases). The CDR3 extends over 13 amino acids. The V gene's germline CDR1 is GTSNPN and CDR2 SVGIG (reference sequence). V gave up 3 bases and J gave up 7 bases, with 15 bases separating them. The DNA of the CDR3 is TGTGCCTGGAGGGGGGGAACAGGGACTGGCTACACCTTC. As protein: CAWRGGTGTGYTF.

This chain joins TRBV28 and TRBJ2-1; the match to TRBD2 covers 8 bases. Losses at the gene ends were 2 bases for V and 8 bases for J; bases not matched to a gene: 8. The CDR3 has 15 residues. Per germline, CDR1 MDHEN and CDR2 SYDVKM. This CDR3 reads CASSLKASGPYEQFF. CDR3 DNA sequence: TGTGCCAGCAGTTTAAAGGCTAGCGGGCCGTATGAGCAGTTCTTC.

The J gene is TRBJ1-1, the V gene TRBV6-1; D unclear. CDR3 length: 15 residues. V lost 0 bases to trimming and J lost 1 base, with 9 bases between them. Germline CDR1 is MNHNS and CDR2 is SASEGT. CDR3 bases: TGTGCCAGCAGTGAAGCATCGGCCGGGAACACTGAAGCTTTCTTT. Amino acid sequence: CASSEASAGNTEAFF.

The chain has TRBV6-4 and TRBJ2-1, with TRBD2 matching 12 bases. The CDR3 spans 15 residues. The germline CDR1 and CDR2 sequences are MRHNA and SNTAGT. V trimming: 0 bases; J trimming: 6 bases; junction bases outside the gene matches: 0. The CDR3 DNA reads as TGTGCCAGCAGTGACTCGACTAGCGGGAGCAATGAGCAGTTCTTC. As protein: CASSDSTSGSNEQFF.

The chain is built from TRBV7-2 and TRBJ1-1; a possible D gene is TRBD1 (6 bases). Trimming cost V 5 bases and J 1 base, with 11 bases left between them. Germline V CDR1 and CDR2: SGHTA, FQGNSA. The CDR3 covers 14 residues. The CDR3 sequence is CASSIRTANTEAFF. The CDR3 nucleotides read TGTGCCAGCAGCATACGGACAGCGAACACTGAAGCTTTCTTT.

The chain uses TRBV4-3 and TRBJ2-5; D is ambiguous. This CDR3 is built from 15 residues. V shed 0 bases and J shed 1 base, with 9 bases lying between them. The germline V gene encodes CDR1 LGHNA and CDR2 YSLEER. In nucleotides, the CDR3 is TGCGCCAGCAGCCAAGATTGGGCAGTCCAAGAGACCCAGTACTTC. This encodes CASSQDWAVQETQYF.

Points on this clone: Compared with germline, one end of the junction differs, possibly owing to a read error. The rearrangement uses TRBV19 and TRBJ1-5; D uncertain. Per germline, CDR1 LNHDA and CDR2 SQIVND (reference sequence). CDR3 length: 12 residues. The CDR3 is CASSGGNLPQHF. CDR3 nucleotides: TGTGCCAGTAGCGGCGGGAATCTGCCCCAGCATTTT.

The chain couples TRBV4-2 to TRBJ2-1, with 12 bases aligning to TRBD1. The CDR3 spans 17 residues. Germline V lookup: CDR1 LGHNA, CDR2 YNFKEQ. V dropped 1 base and J dropped 5; count of bases not matched to a gene: 6. Here the CDR3 reads CASSQGGTGGYDNEQFF. The CDR3 region has the DNA TGTGCCAGCAGCCAAGGAGGGACAGGGGGCTATGACAATGAGCAGTTCTTC.